A selection of T cell receptor beta chains follows, all from one sample in a study of technical replicates of blood from a handful of donors. Repertoires were generated with immunoSEQ multiplex PCR, while TCRdb's copy carries only in-frame clones and drops some. The sample contains 50,000 to 70,000 clones, 85% to 95% of which appear only once. The sequencing input was PBMCs. The source is a human donor in good health. Some clones in this sample may be carry-over from other donors' samples. The CDR3 runs from the conserved cysteine through the conserved F or W. The D gene is left open where the match is weak. Size tells how often a clone was seen (once, few, many) or the class of an expanded clone, and some rows leave it out.

>TRBJ1-2|once|TRBD1|TRBV27
CASSRTKDRGSGYTF
TGTGCCAGCAGTCGTACCAAAGACAGGGGCTCTGGCTACACCTTC
>TRBJ2-7|NA|TRBD1|TRBV25-1
CASFGTGSLEQYF
TGTGCCAGCTTCGGGACAGGGTCCCTCGAGCAGTACTTC
>TRBJ1-3|NA|NA|TRBV2
CASSLQGSGNTIYF
TGTGCCAGCAGTCTTCAGGGCTCTGGAAACACCATATATTTT
>TRBJ2-1|NA|TRBD2|TRBV29-1
CSVVSGLDGEQFF
TGCAGCGTTGTTAGCGGGTTGGACGGTGAGCAGTTCTTC
>TRBJ2-2|NA|NA|TRBV12-5
CASGLSTQPGGELFF
TGTGCTAGTGGTTTATCAACCCAGCCGGGCGGGGAGCTGTTTTTT
>TRBJ2-7|NA|NA|TRBV7-2
CASSMAGKVQYF
TGTGCCAGCAGCATGGCAGGGAAGGTGCAGTACTTC
>TRBJ2-5|few|NA|TRBV4-3
CASSQDLSETQYF
TGCGCCAGCAGCCAAGATCTCTCAGAGACCCAGTACTTC
>TRBJ2-5|NA|NA|TRBV18
CASSPNYQETQYF
TGTGCCAGCTCACCTAATTACCAAGAGACCCAGTACTTC
>TRBJ1-5|NA|NA|TRBV5-1
CASSPGTSKGQPQHF
TGCGCCAGCAGCCCCGGGACTTCCAAAGGGCAGCCCCAGCATTTT
>TRBJ2-7|NA|TRBD2|TRBV27
CASSLGLAGYEQYF
TGTGCCAGCAGTTTAGGACTAGCGGGCTACGAGCAGTACTTC
>TRBJ1-1|NA|NA|TRBV5-1
CASSLGTGTSLEAFF
TGCGCCAGCAGCTTGGGGACGGGAACATCCTTGGAAGCTTTCTTT
>TRBJ2-6|once|TRBD2|TRBV7-6
CASSSLQAGGFGANVLTF
TGTGCCAGCAGCTCACTACAAGCGGGGGGTTTTGGGGCCAACGTCCTGACTTTC
>TRBJ2-7|NA|TRBD1|TRBV27
CASSLGTGSYEQYF
TGTGCCAGCAGTTTAGGGACAGGATCATACGAGCAGTACTTC
>TRBJ2-4|NA|TRBD1|TRBV28
CASEQGLGLAKNIQYF
TGTGCCAGCGAACAGGGGTTGGGGCTAGCCAAAAACATTCAGTACTTC
>TRBJ1-5|NA|TRBD1|TRBV10-3
CAISESSPSGGIGQPQHF
TGTGCCATCAGTGAGTCGAGTCCTTCAGGGGGAATTGGTCAGCCCCAGCATTTT
>TRBJ2-1|once|TRBD2|TRBV6-5
CASSSSGTYNEQFF
TGTGCCAGCAGCTCTAGCGGGACGTACAATGAGCAGTTCTTC
>TRBJ2-1|few|NA|TRBV7-2
CASSLGRGRQDNEQFF
TGTGCCAGCAGCTTAGGCAGGGGCAGGCAGGACAATGAGCAGTTCTTC
>TRBJ2-2|NA|TRBD1|TRBV5-1
CASSHPRGQNTGELFF
TGCGCCAGCAGCCACCCCAGGGGGCAGAACACCGGGGAGCTGTTTTTT
>TRBJ1-1|NA|NA|TRBV7-9
CASSLFLTGFEAFF
TGTGCCAGCAGCTTGTTTCTAACAGGTTTCGAAGCTTTCTTT
>TRBJ2-1|NA|TRBD1|TRBV11-2
CASRQTGERQFF
TGTGCCAGCAGACAGACAGGGGAACGGCAGTTCTTC
>TRBJ2-1|NA|TRBD2|TRBV7-2
CASSRRGSSYNEQFF
TGTGCCAGCAGCCGCCGCGGGAGCTCCTACAATGAGCAGTTCTTC
>TRBJ1-6|NA|NA|TRBV13
CASSLDRANSPLHF
TGTGCCAGCAGCTTAGACAGGGCTAATTCACCCCTCCACTTT
>TRBJ2-5|NA|TRBD1|TRBV19
CASTGGSWETQYF
TGTGCCAGCACAGGGGGCAGCTGGGAGACCCAGTACTTC
>TRBJ2-1|NA|NA|TRBV21-1
CASSNDEQFF
TGTGCCAGCAGCAACGATGAGCAGTTCTTC
>TRBJ2-2|NA|NA|TRBV7-7
CASSSTQNTGELFF
TGTGCCAGCAGCTCGACACAGAACACCGGGGAGCTGTTTTTT
>TRBJ2-1|NA|NA|TRBV7-6
CASSLNHLDNEQFF
TGTGCCAGCAGCTTAAACCACTTGGACAATGAGCAGTTCTTC
>TRBJ2-5|NA|TRBD2|TRBV9
CASSPVLGLANQETQYF
TGTGCCAGCAGCCCAGTACTGGGACTAGCAAATCAAGAGACCCAGTACTTC
>TRBJ1-5|NA|NA|TRBV30
CAWSVWSGDQPQHF
TGTGCCTGGAGTGTATGGTCAGGGGATCAGCCCCAGCATTTT
>TRBJ1-1|NA|NA|TRBV7-6
CASSLALMNTEAFF
TGTGCCAGCAGCTTAGCTTTAATGAACACTGAAGCTTTCTTT
>TRBJ2-3|NA|NA|TRBV7-2
CASSIRQAADTQYF
TGTGCCAGCAGCATACGACAGGCGGCAGATACGCAGTATTTT
>TRBJ1-2|NA|NA|TRBV7-9
CASSLTRDQRDGYTF
TGTGCCAGCAGCCTCACCAGGGACCAGCGGGATGGCTACACCTTC
>TRBJ2-7|NA|TRBD1|TRBV6-6
CASSYSWDSAYEQYF
TGTGCCAGCAGTTACTCGTGGGACAGCGCCTACGAGCAGTACTTC
>TRBJ2-1|NA|NA|TRBV13
CASSSRGRTYNEQFF
TGTGCCAGCAGCTCTCGGGGGAGGACCTACAATGAGCAGTTCTTC